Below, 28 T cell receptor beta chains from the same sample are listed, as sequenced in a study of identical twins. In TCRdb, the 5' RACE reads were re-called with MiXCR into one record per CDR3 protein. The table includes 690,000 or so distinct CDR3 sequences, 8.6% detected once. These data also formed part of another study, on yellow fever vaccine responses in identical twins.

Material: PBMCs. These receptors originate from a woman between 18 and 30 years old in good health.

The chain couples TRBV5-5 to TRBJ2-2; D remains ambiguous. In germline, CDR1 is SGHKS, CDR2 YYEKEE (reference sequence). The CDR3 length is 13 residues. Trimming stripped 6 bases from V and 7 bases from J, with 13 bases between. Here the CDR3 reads CASTQGKGGELFF. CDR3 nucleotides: TGTGCCAGCACCCAAGGGAAAGGCGGGGAGCTGTTTTTT.

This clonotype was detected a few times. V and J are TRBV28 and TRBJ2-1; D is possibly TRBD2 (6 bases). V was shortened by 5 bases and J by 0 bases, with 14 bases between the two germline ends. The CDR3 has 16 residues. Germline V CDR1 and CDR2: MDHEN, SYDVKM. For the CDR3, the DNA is TGTGCCAGCAGTATGGGGGACTTACTCTCCTACAATGAGCAGTTCTTC. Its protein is CASSMGDLLSYNEQFF.

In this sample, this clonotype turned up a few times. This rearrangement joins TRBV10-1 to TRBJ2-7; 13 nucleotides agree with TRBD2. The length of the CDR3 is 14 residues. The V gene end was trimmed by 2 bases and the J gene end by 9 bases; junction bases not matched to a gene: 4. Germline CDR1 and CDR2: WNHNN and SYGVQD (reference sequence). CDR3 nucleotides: TGCGCCAGCAGTGAGCCGGGACTAGCGGGAAGGCAGTACTTC. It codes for CASSEPGLAGRQYF.

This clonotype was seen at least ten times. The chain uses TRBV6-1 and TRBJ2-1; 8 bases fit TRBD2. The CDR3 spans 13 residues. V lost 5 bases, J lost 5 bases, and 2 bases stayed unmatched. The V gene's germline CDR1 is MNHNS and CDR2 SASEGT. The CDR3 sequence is CASSRTSNNEQFF. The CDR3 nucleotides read TGTGCCAGCAGTCGGACTAGCAACAATGAGCAGTTCTTC.

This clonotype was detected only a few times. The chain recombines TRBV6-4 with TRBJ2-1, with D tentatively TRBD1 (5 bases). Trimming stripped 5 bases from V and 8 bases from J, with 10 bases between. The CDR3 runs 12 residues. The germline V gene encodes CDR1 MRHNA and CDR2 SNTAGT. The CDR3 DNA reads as TGTGCCAGCAGTTCGATAGGGGATGAGCAGTTCTTC. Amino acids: CASSSIGDEQFF.

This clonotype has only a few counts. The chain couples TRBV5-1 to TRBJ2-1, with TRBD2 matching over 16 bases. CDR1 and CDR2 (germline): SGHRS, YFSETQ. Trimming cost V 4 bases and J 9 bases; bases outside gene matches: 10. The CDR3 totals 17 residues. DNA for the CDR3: TGCGCCAGCAGCACCGGGACTAGCGGGGGGGGGGCTTCTGAGCAGTTCTTC. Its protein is CASSTGTSGGGASEQFF.

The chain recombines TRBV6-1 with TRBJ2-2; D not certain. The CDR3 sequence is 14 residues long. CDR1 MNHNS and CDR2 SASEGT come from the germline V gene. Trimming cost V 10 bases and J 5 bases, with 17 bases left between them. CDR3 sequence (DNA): TGTGCCATCAAAACCGGGCCTAGTACCGGGGAGCTGTTTTTT. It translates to CAIKTGPSTGELFF.

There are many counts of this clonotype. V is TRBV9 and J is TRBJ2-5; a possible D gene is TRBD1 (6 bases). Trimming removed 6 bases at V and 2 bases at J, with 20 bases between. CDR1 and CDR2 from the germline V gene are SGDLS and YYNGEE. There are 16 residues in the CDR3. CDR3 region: CASTRSPTGAQETQYF. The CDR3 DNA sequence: TGTGCCAGCACCCGAAGCCCGACAGGTGCTCAAGAGACCCAGTACTTC.

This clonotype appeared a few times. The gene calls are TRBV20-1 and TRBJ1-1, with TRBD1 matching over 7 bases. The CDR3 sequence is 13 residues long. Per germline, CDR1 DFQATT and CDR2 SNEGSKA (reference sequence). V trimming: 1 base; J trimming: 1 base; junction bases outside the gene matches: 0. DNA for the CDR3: TGCAGTGCTAGAGGGACAGGGAACACTGAAGCTTTCTTT. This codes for CSARGTGNTEAFF.

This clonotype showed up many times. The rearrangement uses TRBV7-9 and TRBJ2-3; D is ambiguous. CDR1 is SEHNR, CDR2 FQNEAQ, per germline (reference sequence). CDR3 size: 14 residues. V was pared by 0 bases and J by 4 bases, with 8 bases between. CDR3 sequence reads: CASSLASRPDTQYF. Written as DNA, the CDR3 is TGTGCCAGCAGCTTAGCGTCTCGCCCAGATACGCAGTATTTT.

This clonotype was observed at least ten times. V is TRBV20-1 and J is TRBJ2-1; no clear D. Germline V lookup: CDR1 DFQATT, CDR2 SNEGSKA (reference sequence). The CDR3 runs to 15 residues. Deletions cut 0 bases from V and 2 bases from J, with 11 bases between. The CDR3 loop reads CSARDPSWAYNEQFF. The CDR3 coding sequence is TGCAGTGCTAGAGATCCGTCGTGGGCCTACAATGAGCAGTTCTTC.

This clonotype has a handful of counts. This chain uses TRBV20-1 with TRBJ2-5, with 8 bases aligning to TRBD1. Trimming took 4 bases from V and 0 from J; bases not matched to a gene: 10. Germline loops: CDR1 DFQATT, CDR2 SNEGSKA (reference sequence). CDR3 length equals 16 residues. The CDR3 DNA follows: TGCAGTGCTACCCCCCTGAGACAGGGGTACCAAGAGACCCAGTACTTC. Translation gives CSATPLRQGYQETQYF.

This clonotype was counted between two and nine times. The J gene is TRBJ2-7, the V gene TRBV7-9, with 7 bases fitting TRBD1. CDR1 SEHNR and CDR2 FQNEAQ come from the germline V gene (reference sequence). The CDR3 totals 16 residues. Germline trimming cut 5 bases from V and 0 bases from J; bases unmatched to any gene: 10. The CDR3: CASSPRDSPSSYEQYF. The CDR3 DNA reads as TGTGCCAGCAGCCCACGGGACAGCCCGAGCTCCTACGAGCAGTACTTC.

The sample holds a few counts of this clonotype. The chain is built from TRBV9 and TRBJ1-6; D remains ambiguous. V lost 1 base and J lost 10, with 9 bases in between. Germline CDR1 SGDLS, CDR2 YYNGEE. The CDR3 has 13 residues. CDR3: CASSVKGGSPLHF. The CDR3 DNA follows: TGTGCCAGCAGCGTAAAGGGCGGGTCACCCCTCCACTTT.

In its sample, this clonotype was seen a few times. CDR3 amino acids: CASSQDNSGTGFNEKLFF. The CDR3 DNA is TGTGCCAGCAGCCAAGATAATTCCGGGACAGGGTTTAATGAAAAACTGTTTTTT. V is TRBV4-2 and J is TRBJ1-4, with TRBD1 matching 9 bases. This CDR3 comprises 18 residues. Germline trimming cut 0 bases from V and 4 bases from J; bases unmatched to any gene: 9. In germline, CDR1 is LGHNA, CDR2 YNFKEQ.

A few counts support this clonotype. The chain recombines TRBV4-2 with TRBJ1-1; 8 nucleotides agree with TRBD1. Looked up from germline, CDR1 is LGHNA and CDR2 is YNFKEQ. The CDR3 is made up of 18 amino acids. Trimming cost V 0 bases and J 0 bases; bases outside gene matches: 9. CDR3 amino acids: CASSQDQWTGTLNTEAFF. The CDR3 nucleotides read TGTGCCAGCAGCCAAGATCAGTGGACAGGGACCCTGAACACTGAAGCTTTCTTT.

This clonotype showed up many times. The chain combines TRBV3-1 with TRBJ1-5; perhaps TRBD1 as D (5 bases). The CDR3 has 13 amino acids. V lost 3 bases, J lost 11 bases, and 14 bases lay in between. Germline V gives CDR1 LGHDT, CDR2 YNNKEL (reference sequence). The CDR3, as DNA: TGTGCCAGCAGCCAGGGGGACGGCCGGTCCCAGCATTTT. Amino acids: CASSQGDGRSQHF.

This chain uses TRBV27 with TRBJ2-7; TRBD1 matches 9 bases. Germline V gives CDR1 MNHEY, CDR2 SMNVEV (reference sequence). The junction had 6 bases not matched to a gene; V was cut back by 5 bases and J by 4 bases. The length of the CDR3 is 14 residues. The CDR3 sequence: CASSTRTGDYEQYF. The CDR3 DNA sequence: TGTGCCAGCAGTACACGGACAGGGGATTACGAGCAGTACTTC.

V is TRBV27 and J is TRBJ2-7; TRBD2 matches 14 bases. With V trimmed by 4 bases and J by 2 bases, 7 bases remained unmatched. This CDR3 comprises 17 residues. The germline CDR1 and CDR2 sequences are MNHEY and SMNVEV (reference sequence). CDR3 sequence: CASSSGLAGGGPYEQYF. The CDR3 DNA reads TGTGCCAGCAGTTCCGGACTAGCGGGAGGTGGTCCCTACGAGCAGTACTTC.

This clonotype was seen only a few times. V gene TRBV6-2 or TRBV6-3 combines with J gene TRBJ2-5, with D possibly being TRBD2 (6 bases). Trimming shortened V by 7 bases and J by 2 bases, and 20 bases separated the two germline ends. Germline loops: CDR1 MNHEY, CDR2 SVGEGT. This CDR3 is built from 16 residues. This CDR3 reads CASTLEAGPLQETQYF. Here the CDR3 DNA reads TGTGCCAGCACTCTAGAGGCGGGACCCCTTCAAGAGACCCAGTACTTC.

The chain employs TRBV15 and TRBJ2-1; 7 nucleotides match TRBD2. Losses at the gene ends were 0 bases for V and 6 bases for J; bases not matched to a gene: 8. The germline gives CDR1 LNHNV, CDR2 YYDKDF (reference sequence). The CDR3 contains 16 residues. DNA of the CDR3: TGTGCCACCAGCAGAGATCGCCCTAGCGGAACCAATGAGCAGTTCTTC. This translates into CATSRDRPSGTNEQFF. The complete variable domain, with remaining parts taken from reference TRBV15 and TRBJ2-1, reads DAMVIQNPRYQVTQFGKPVTLSCSQTLNHNVMYWYQQKSSQAPKLLFHYYDKDFNNEADTPDNFQSRRPNTSFCFLDIRSPGLGDTAMYLCATSRDRPSGTNEQFFGPGTRLTVL.

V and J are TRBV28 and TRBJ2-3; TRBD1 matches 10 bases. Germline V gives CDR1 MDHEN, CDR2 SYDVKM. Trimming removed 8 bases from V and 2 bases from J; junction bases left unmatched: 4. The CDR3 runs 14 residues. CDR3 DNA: TGTGCCAGCGCGGGGACAGGGGTCACAGATACGCAGTATTTT. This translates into CASAGTGVTDTQYF.

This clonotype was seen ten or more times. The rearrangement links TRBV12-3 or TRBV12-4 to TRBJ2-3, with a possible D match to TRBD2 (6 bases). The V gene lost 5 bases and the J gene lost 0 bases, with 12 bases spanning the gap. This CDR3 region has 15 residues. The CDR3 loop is CASSRQSGSTDTQYF. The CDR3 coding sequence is TGTGCCAGCAGTCGACAGAGCGGGAGCACAGATACGCAGTATTTT.

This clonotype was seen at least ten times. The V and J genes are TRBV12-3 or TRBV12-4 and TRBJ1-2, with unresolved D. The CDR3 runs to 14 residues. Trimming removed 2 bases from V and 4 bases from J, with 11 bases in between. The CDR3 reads CASSLSGMFYGYTF. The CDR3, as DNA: TGTGCCAGCAGTTTATCGGGCATGTTCTATGGCTACACCTTC.

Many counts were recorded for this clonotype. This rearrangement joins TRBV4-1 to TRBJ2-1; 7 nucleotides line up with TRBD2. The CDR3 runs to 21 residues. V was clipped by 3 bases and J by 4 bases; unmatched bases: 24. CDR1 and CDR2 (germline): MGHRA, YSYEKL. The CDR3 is CASSHRITGQSASGKYNEQFF. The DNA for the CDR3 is TGCGCCAGCAGCCATCGCATAACGGGGCAGTCAGCTAGCGGTAAATACAATGAGCAGTTCTTC.

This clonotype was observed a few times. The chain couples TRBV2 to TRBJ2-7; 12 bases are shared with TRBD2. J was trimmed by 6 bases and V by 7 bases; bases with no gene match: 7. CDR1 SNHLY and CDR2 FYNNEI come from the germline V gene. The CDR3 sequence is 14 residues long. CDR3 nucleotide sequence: TGTGCCAGCATCGGACTAGCGGGAACTCTCGAGCAGTACTTC. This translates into CASIGLAGTLEQYF.

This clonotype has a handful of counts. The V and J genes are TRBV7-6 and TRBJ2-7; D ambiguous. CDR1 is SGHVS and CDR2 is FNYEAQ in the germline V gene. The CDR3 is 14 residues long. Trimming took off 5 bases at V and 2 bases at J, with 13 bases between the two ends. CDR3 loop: CASSRISMPYEQYF. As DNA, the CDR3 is TGTGCCAGCAGCCGGATCTCAATGCCCTACGAGCAGTACTTC.

The DNA for the CDR3 is TGTGCCAGCAGCCGCCCTAGTGAAAAACTGTTTTTT. It codes for CASSRPSEKLFF. The chain couples TRBV7-9 to TRBJ1-4; no clear D. Germline CDR1 and CDR2: SEHNR and FQNEAQ (reference sequence). V lost 5 bases to trimming and J lost 7 bases, with 8 bases between them. The CDR3 has 12 residues. Full variable domain (remainder filled in from reference TRBV7-9 and TRBJ1-4): DTGVSQNPRHKITKRGQNVTFRCDPISEHNRLYWYRQTLGQGPEFLTYFQNEAQLEKSRLLSDRFSAERPKGSFSTLEIQRTEQGDSAMYLCASSRPSEKLFFGSGTQLSVL.